Below, 23 T cell receptor beta chains from the same sample are listed, as sequenced in a study of blood T cells in healthy people across ages. Primers used in a second PCR of about 7 to 11 cycles were a sample-barcoded 5' primer and a J-beta primer mix. TCRdb passed the 5' RACE reads through MiXCR, listing each CDR3 protein once. Here the sample spans 1.5 million to 2 million distinct CDR3 sequences, under 30% being singletons. The sample taken for sequencing was blood. The source is a woman between 25 and 40 years old in good health.

This chain connects TRBV27 to TRBJ2-7, with TRBD2 as a possible D gene (6 bases). Trimming cost V 8 bases and J 6 bases, with 20 bases left between them. Germline V gene data show CDR1 as MNHEY and CDR2 as SMNVEV (reference sequence). The CDR3 loop spans 14 amino acids. CDR3 sequence (DNA): TGTGCCAGCGGCCCCGGGACGGACTATATCGAGCAGTACTTC. Its translation: CASGPGTDYIEQYF.

The chain links TRBV7-2 to TRBJ1-3, with D hard to call. The V gene lost 4 bases and the J gene lost 0 bases, with 10 bases spanning the gap. The CDR3 is made up of 15 amino acids. Germline V gene lookup returns CDR1 SGHTA and CDR2 FQGNSA. The CDR3 loop is CASSSTALSGNTIYF. Written as DNA, the CDR3 is TGTGCCAGCAGCTCGACCGCTCTCTCTGGAAACACCATATATTTT.

The table lists this clonotype with a few counts. CDR3 bases: TGCAGTGCTAGATCGCGCTCTGGGGCCAACGTCCTGACTTTC. It is translated as CSARSRSGANVLTF. This rearrangement joins TRBV20-1 to TRBJ2-6; unclear D gene. Between the trimmed V and J ends, which lost 2 bases and 0 bases, there was a span of 5 bases. CDR1 is DFQATT, CDR2 SNEGSKA, per germline (reference sequence). The CDR3 has 14 residues.

In its sample, this clonotype was seen once. This sequence joins TRBV20-1 and TRBJ2-2; 8 nucleotides agree with TRBD2. V lost 2 bases, J lost 1 base, and 0 bases stayed unmatched. CDR3 length equals 14 residues. Germline V gene data show CDR1 as DFQATT and CDR2 as SNEGSKA (reference sequence). CDR3 bases: TGCAGTGCTAGACTAGCGGGGAACACCGGGGAGCTGTTTTTT. Translated: CSARLAGNTGELFF.

This clonotype was detected ten times or more. This chain links TRBV25-1 with TRBJ2-5; 7 nucleotides line up with TRBD1. Germline V CDR1 and CDR2: MGHDK, SYGVNS. Unmatched junction bases numbered 8, after V lost 6 bases and J lost 1 base. The CDR3 sequence is 15 residues long. CDR3 protein: CASSYGTESQETQYF. CDR3 DNA: TGTGCCAGCAGCTACGGGACAGAATCCCAAGAGACCCAGTACTTC.

The chain uses TRBV7-2 and TRBJ2-3, with a weak D call TRBD2 (5 bases). The germline CDR1 and CDR2 sequences are SGHTA and FQGNSA. Deletions cut 6 bases from V and 4 bases from J, with 20 bases between. The CDR3 length is 16 residues. The CDR3 bases are TGTGCCAGCAGTAGTCGGCTAGCAGTTAATCCAGATACGCAGTATTTT. Encoded protein: CASSSRLAVNPDTQYF.

V and J are TRBV18 and TRBJ2-3; D assignment may be TRBD1 or TRBD2 (5 bases each). Trimming took off 5 bases at V and 1 base at J, with 13 bases between the two ends. CDR1 is KGHSH and CDR2 is LQKENI in the germline V gene. This CDR3 region has 15 residues. The CDR3 DNA follows: TGTGCCAGCTCAGCGACAGCGAGGGGCACAGATACGCAGTATTTT. Translated: CASSATARGTDTQYF.

The chain has TRBV20-1 and TRBJ1-2, with D unclear. Germline V gene lookup returns CDR1 DFQATT and CDR2 SNEGSKA (reference sequence). The CDR3 extends over 12 amino acids. Trimming pared 5 bases from V and 10 bases from J, leaving 17 bases between. The CDR3 is CSARDGRGDYTF. CDR3 nucleotide sequence: TGCAGTGCTCGCGACGGCCGCGGGGACTACACCTTC.

This chain uses TRBV9 with TRBJ2-5; 7 bases agree with TRBD2. CDR1 is SGDLS and CDR2 is YYNGEE in the germline V gene. The CDR3 totals 15 residues. After removal of 3 bases from V and 6 bases from J, the junction contained 11 bases not matched to a gene. CDR3 region: CASSATGLNFQTQYF. The CDR3 DNA sequence: TGTGCCAGCAGCGCCACGGGACTAAACTTTCAGACCCAGTACTTC.

CDR3 amino acids: CASSLTIGTGNTEAFF. Here the CDR3 DNA reads TGTGCCAGCAGCTTGACAATCGGGACAGGTAACACTGAAGCTTTCTTT. The chain couples TRBV7-2 to TRBJ1-1; 8 positions agree with TRBD1. CDR1 is SGHTA, CDR2 FQGNSA, per germline. The CDR3 sequence is 16 residues long. V gave up 3 bases and J gave up 2 bases; unmatched junction bases: 8.

There are many counts of this clonotype. CDR3 in amino acids: CSVALYSGGAYNEQFF. The CDR3 region has the DNA TGCAGCGTTGCCTTATATAGCGGGGGGGCATATAATGAGCAGTTCTTC. The chain has TRBV29-1 and TRBJ2-1, with 11 bases matching TRBD2. The CDR3 runs 16 residues. Germline V CDR1 and CDR2: SQVTM, ANQGSEA. V was clipped by 4 bases and J by 7 bases; unmatched bases: 12.

This chain connects TRBV5-1 to TRBJ2-7, with TRBD2 matching over 8 bases. The germline V gene has CDR1 SGHRS and CDR2 YFSETQ. V shed 0 bases, J shed 7 bases, and the junction held 12 bases outside the gene matches. The CDR3 has 16 residues. The CDR3: CASSLVVSGDVSEQYF. The CDR3 coding sequence is TGCGCCAGCAGCTTGGTTGTTAGCGGGGATGTATCGGAGCAGTACTTC.

This chain connects TRBV15 to TRBJ1-3, with D maybe TRBD1 (5 bases). The CDR3 extends over 14 amino acids. Germline V CDR1 and CDR2: LNHNV, YYDKDF (reference sequence). V lost 8 bases and J 3 bases, leaving 14 bases between the germline ends. CDR3 sequence (DNA): TGTGCCACCGCCTCAGGGTTAGGTGGAAACACCATATATTTT. It encodes CATASGLGGNTIYF.

This clonotype was recorded at least ten times. The chain uses TRBV6-5 and TRBJ1-2; the D gene is possibly TRBD1 (5 bases). Between the trimmed V and J ends, which lost 2 bases and 3 bases, there was a span of 13 bases. The germline V gene has CDR1 MNHEY and CDR2 SVGAGI. The CDR3 loop spans 15 amino acids. In DNA, the CDR3 is TGTGCCAGCAGTTACAGGGTAGGCAGGGACTATGGCTACACCTTC. Its protein product is CASSYRVGRDYGYTF.

There are a few counts of this clonotype. The chain combines TRBV12-3 or TRBV12-4 with TRBJ1-1, with a weak D call TRBD1 (5 bases). Deletions cut 1 base from V and 1 base from J, with 10 bases between. The CDR3 has 15 residues. CDR3 sequence reads: CASSLGVGTNTEAFF. Written as DNA, the CDR3 is TGTGCCAGCAGTTTAGGGGTGGGGACGAACACTGAAGCTTTCTTT.

The CDR3 loop is CASSISWTGDQPQHF. Written as DNA, the CDR3 is TGTGCCAGCAGCATCTCCTGGACAGGGGATCAGCCCCAGCATTTT. The rearrangement joins TRBV9 to TRBJ1-5; 9 nucleotides match TRBD1. V gave up 4 bases and J gave up 5 bases; unmatched junction bases: 7. The CDR3 is 15 residues long. The germline gives CDR1 SGDLS, CDR2 YYNGEE. The full variable domain, with the rest looked up from reference TRBV9 and TRBJ1-5, is DSGVTQTPKHLITATGQRVTLRCSPRSGDLSVYWYQQSLDQGLQFLIQYYNGEERAKGNILERFSAQQFPDLHSELNLSSLELGDSALYFCASSISWTGDQPQHFGDGTRLSIL.

V gene TRBV12-5 combines with J gene TRBJ1-3; D is uncertain. The ends were cut back, 1 base at V and 0 bases at J, with 4 bases in the middle. The CDR3 is 14 amino acids. The germline CDR1 and CDR2 sequences are LGHNT and FRNRAP. Written as DNA, the CDR3 is TGTGCTAGTGGTTTGGAAAACTCTGGAAACACCATATATTTT. Its translation is CASGLENSGNTIYF.

This chain links TRBV7-3 with TRBJ2-3; D is ambiguous. The germline gives CDR1 SGHTA, CDR2 FQGTGA. CDR3 length equals 14 residues. V was clipped by 5 bases and J by 4 bases, with 13 bases between them. CDR3 protein: CASSPSYSADTQYF. The CDR3 nucleotides are TGTGCCAGCAGCCCATCTTACTCTGCAGATACGCAGTATTTT.

The chain employs TRBV12-3 or TRBV12-4 and TRBJ1-3; D is unresolved. Between the trimmed V and J ends, which lost 5 bases and 3 bases, there was a span of 14 bases. The CDR3 is 15 residues long. CDR3 DNA: TGTGCCAGCAGTCTCAGTCGTGAGAGTGGAAACACCATATATTTT. Amino acid sequence: CASSLSRESGNTIYF.

Only a few counts were recorded for this clonotype. The rearrangement joins TRBV9 to TRBJ2-3, with TRBD2 matching over 11 bases. Germline V gene sequence: CDR1 SGDLS, CDR2 YYNGEE. Trimming removed 5 bases from V and 2 bases from J; junction bases left unmatched: 4. The CDR3 loop spans 15 amino acids. CDR3 protein: CASSTSGGFTDTQYF. The CDR3 DNA sequence: TGTGCCAGCAGTACTAGCGGGGGATTCACAGATACGCAGTATTTT. Complete variable domain (other parts from reference TRBV9 and TRBJ2-3): DSGVTQTPKHLITATGQRVTLRCSPRSGDLSVYWYQQSLDQGLQFLIQYYNGEERAKGNILERFSAQQFPDLHSELNLSSLELGDSALYFCASSTSGGFTDTQYFGPGTRLTVL.

The genes are TRBV6-5 and TRBJ1-1, with 8 bases aligning to TRBD1. Trimming at V came to 8 bases and at J to 4 bases, leaving 9 bases not matched to a gene. The CDR3 length is 14 residues. Germline-derived CDR1 and CDR2 are MNHEY and SVGAGI. Here the CDR3 DNA reads TGTGCCAGCGGGTTCGGACAGGGTACCACTGAAGCTTTCTTT. It codes for CASGFGQGTTEAFF.

The CDR3 spells CASSPQENTEAFF. As DNA, the CDR3 is TGTGCCAGCAGCCCTCAGGAGAACACTGAAGCTTTCTTT. The chain recombines TRBV2 with TRBJ1-1; D is undetermined. V lost 6 bases and J lost 1, with 9 bases in between. In germline, CDR1 is SNHLY, CDR2 FYNNEI. The CDR3 has 13 amino acids.

The rearrangement joins TRBV18 to TRBJ1-1; no clear D. From germline, CDR1 is KGHSH and CDR2 LQKENI. V lost 5 bases and J lost 4, with 11 bases in between. CDR3 length: 13 amino acids. The chain's CDR3 is CASSEGQVTEAFF. In DNA, the CDR3 is TGTGCCAGCTCAGAAGGGCAGGTCACTGAAGCTTTCTTT. Looking up the rest from reference TRBV18 and TRBJ1-1 gives the full variable domain: NAGVMQNPRHLVRRRGQEARLRCSPMKGHSHVYWYRQLPEEGLKFMVYLQKENIIDESGMPKERFSAEFPKEGPSILRIQQVVRGDSAAYFCASSEGQVTEAFFGQGTRLTVV.